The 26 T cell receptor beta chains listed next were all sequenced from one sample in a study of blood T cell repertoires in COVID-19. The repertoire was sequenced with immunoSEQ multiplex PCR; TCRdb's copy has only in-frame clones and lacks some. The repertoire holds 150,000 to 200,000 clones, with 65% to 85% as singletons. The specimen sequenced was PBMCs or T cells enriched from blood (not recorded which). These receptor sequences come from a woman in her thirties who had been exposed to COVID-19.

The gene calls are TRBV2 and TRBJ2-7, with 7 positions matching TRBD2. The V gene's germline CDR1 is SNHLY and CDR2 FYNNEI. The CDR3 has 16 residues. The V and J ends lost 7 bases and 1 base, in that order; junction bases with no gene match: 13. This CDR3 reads CASKNSLGGRSYEQYF. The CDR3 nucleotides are TGTGCCAGCAAAAACTCTTTGGGGGGGAGGTCCTACGAGCAGTACTTC.

The DNA for the CDR3 is TGCAGTGCTAGTCGGACAGGGTTGGACACCATATATTTT. Its translation: CSASRTGLDTIYF. V usage is TRBV20-1 and J usage is TRBJ1-3; 8 bases are a match to TRBD1. Germline V gives CDR1 DFQATT, CDR2 SNEGSKA (reference sequence). Losses at the gene ends were 3 bases for V and 8 bases for J; bases not matched to a gene: 6. CDR3 length equals 13 residues.

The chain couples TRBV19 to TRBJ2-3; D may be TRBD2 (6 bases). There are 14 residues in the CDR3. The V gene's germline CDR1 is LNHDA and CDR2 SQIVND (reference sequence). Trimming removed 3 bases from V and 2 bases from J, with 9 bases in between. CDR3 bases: TGTGCCAGTAGTATTATAGCGGACACAGATACGCAGTATTTT. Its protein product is CASSIIADTDTQYF.

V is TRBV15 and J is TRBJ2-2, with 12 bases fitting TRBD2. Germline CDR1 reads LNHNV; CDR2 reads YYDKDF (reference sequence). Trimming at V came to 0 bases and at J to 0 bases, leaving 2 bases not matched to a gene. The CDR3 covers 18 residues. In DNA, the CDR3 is TGTGCCACCAGCAGAGAAGGACTAGCGGGAACGAACACCGGGGAGCTGTTTTTT. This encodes CATSREGLAGTNTGELFF.

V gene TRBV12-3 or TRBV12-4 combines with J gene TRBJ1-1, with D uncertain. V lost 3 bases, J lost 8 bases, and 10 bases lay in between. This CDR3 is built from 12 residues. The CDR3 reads CASSLEQKEAFF. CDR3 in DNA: TGTGCCAGCAGTTTGGAGCAGAAAGAAGCTTTCTTT.

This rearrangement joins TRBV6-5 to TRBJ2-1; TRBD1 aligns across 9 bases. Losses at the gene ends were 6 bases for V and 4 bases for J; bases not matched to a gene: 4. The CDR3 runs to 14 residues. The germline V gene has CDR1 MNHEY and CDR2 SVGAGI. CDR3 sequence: CASSWDREYNEQFF. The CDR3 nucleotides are TGTGCCAGCAGCTGGGACAGGGAATACAATGAGCAGTTCTTC.

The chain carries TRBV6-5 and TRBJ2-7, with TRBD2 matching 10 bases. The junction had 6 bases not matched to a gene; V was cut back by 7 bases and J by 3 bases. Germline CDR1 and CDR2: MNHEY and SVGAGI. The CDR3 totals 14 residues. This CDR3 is CASTVAGGFYEQYF. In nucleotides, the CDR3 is TGTGCCAGCACCGTAGCGGGGGGCTTCTACGAGCAGTACTTC.

This chain's CDR3 is CASSPSLFRRSGGKETQYF. Written as DNA, the CDR3 is TGTGCCAGCAGTCCCAGCCTGTTTCGGCGTAGCGGGGGAAAAGAGACCCAGTACTTC. The chain carries TRBV6-2 or TRBV6-3 and TRBJ2-5, with TRBD2 matching over 9 bases. CDR3 length: 19 residues. Germline trimming cut 5 bases from V and 3 bases from J; bases unmatched to any gene: 19. CDR1 and CDR2 (germline): MNHEY, SVGEGT.

CDR3 nucleotides: TGTGCCAGTAGCGCGACAGGGTCCTCCTACGAGCAGTACTTC. It yields the protein CASSATGSSYEQYF. V is TRBV19 and J is TRBJ2-7; 7 bases agree with TRBD1. Germline loops: CDR1 LNHDA, CDR2 SQIVND (reference sequence). The CDR3 is made up of 14 amino acids. Losses at the gene ends were 6 bases for V and 0 bases for J; bases not matched to a gene: 5.

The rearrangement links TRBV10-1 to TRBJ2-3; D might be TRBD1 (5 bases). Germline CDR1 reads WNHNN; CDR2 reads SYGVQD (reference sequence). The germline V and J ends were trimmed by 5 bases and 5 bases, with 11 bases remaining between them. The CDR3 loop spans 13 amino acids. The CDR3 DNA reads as TGCGCCAGCAGTCCAGGGCCAGGAGATACGCAGTATTTT. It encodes CASSPGPGDTQYF.

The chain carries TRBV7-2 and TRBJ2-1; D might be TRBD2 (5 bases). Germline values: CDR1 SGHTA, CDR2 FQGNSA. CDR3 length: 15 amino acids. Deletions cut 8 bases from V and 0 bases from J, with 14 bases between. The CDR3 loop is CASYNPGSSYNEQFF. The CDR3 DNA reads TGTGCCAGCTACAATCCGGGGAGCTCCTACAATGAGCAGTTCTTC.

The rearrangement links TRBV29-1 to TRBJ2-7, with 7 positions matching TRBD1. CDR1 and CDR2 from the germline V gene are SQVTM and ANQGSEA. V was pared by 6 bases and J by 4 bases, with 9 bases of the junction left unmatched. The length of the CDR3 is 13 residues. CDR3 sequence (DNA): TGCAGCGTAAGACAGGGAGTGGGATACGAGCAGTACTTC. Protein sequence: CSVRQGVGYEQYF.

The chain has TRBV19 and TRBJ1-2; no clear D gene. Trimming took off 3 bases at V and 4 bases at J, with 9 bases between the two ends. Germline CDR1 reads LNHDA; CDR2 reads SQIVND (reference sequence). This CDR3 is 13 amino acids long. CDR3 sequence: CASSIPTVYGYTF. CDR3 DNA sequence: TGTGCCAGTAGTATTCCCACAGTCTATGGCTACACCTTC.

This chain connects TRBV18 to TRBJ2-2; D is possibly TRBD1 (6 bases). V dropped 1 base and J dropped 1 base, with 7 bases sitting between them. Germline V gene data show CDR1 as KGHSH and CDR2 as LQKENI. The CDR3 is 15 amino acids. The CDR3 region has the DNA TGTGCCAGCTCACCACGGGGACAGAACACCGGGGAGCTGTTTTTT. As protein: CASSPRGQNTGELFF.

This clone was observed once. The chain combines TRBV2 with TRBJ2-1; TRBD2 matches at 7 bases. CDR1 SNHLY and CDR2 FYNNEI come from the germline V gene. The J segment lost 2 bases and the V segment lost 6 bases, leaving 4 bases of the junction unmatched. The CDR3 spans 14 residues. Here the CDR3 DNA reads TGTGCCAGCAGGGGAGCGGGGACCTACAATGAGCAGTTCTTC. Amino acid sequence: CASRGAGTYNEQFF.

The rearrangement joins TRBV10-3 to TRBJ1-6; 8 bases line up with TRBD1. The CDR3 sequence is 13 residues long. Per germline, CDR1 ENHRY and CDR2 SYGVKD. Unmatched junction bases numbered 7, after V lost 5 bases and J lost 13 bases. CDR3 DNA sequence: TGTGCCATCAGTTGGGACAGGATTGGCCCCCTCCACTTT. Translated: CAISWDRIGPLHF.

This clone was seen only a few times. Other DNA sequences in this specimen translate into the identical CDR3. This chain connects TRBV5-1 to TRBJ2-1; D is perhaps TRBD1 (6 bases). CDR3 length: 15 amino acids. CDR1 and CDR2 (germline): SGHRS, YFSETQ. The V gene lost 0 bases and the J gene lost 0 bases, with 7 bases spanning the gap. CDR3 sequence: CASSLEGGSYNEQFF. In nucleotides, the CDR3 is TGCGCCAGCAGCTTGGAAGGGGGCTCCTACAATGAGCAGTTCTTC.

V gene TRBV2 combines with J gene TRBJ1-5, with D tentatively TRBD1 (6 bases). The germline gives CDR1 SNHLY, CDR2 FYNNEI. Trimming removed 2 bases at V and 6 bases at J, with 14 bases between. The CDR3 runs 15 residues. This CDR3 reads CASSEIYRESQPQHF. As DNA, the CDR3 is TGTGCCAGCAGTGAAATATACAGGGAGAGTCAGCCCCAGCATTTT.

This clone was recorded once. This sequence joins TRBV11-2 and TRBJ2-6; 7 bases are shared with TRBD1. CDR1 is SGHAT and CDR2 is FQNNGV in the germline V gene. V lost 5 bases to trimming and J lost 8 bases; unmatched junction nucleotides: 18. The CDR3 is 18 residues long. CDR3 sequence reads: CASSLPRDRFLATNVLTF. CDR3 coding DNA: TGTGCCAGCAGCCTCCCCCGGGACAGATTCCTTGCGACCAACGTCCTGACTTTC.

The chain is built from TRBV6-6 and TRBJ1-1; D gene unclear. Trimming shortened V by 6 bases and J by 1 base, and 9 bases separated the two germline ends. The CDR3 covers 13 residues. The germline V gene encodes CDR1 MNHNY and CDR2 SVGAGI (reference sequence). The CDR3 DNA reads TGTGCCAGCAGCTCTAACAGGAACACTGAAGCTTTCTTT. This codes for CASSSNRNTEAFF.

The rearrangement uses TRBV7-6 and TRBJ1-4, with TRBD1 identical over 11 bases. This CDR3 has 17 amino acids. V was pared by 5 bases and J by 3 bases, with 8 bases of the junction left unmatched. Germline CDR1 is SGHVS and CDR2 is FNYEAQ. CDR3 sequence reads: CASSQKDRGPANEKLFF. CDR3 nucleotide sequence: TGTGCCAGCAGCCAAAAGGACAGGGGGCCGGCTAATGAAAAACTGTTTTTT.

CDR3 nucleotide sequence: TGTGCCAGCAGCCTGGGGACAGGCAGCAGCCTCTACGAGCAGTACTTC. It is translated as CASSLGTGSSLYEQYF. The gene calls are TRBV5-6 and TRBJ2-7; TRBD1 matches 8 bases. Germline lookup yields CDR1 SGHDT and CDR2 YYEEEE. The CDR3 length is 16 residues. J was trimmed by 3 bases and V by 4 bases; bases with no gene match: 12.

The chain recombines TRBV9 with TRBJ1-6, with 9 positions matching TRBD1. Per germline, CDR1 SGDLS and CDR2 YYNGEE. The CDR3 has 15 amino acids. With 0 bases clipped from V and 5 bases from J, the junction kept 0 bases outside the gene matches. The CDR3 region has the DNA TGTGCCAGCAGCGTAGGACAGGGGGATAATTCACCCCTCCACTTT. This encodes CASSVGQGDNSPLHF.

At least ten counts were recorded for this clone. CDR3 in amino acids: CASSLDGQGTYGYTF. In DNA, the CDR3 is TGCGCCAGCAGCTTGGATGGACAGGGAACCTATGGCTACACCTTC. The chain has TRBV5-1 and TRBJ1-2; 8 positions agree with TRBD1. Looked up from germline, CDR1 is SGHRS and CDR2 is YFSETQ. The CDR3 has 15 amino acids. The junction had 5 bases not matched to a gene; V was cut back by 0 bases and J by 4 bases.

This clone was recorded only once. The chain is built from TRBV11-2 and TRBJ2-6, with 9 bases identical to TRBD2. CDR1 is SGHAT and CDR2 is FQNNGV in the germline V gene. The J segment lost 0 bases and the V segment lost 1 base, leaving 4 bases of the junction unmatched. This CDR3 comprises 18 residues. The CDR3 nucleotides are TGTGCCAGCAGCTTAGCTAGCGGGGCTTTCTCTGGGGCCAACGTCCTGACTTTC. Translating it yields CASSLASGAFSGANVLTF.

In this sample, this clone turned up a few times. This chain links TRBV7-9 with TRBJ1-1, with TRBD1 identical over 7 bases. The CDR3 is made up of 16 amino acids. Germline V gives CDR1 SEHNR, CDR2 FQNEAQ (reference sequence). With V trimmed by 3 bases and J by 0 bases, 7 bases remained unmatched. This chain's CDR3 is CASSLAGDRMNTEAFF. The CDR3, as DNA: TGTGCCAGCAGCTTGGCCGGGGACAGAATGAACACTGAAGCTTTCTTT.